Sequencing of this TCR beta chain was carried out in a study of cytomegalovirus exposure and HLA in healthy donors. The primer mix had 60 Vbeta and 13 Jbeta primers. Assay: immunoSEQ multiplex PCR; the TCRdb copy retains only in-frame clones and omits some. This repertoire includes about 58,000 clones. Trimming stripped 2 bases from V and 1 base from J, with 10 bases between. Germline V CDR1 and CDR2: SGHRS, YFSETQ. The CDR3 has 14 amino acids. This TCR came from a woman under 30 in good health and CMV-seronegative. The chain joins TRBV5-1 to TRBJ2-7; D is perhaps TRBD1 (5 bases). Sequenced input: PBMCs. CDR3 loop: CASSLTTASYEQYF. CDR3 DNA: TGCGCCAGCAGCTTAACGACAGCGTCCTACGAGCAGTACTTC. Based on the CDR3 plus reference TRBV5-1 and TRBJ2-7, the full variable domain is KAGVTQTPRYLIKTRGQQVTLSCSPISGHRSVSWYQQTPGQGLQFLFEYFSETQRNKGNFPGRFSGRQFSNSRSEMNVSTLELGDSALYLCASSLTTASYEQYFGPGTRLTVT.